This TCR beta chain was captured by sequencing in a study of blood T cell repertoires in COVID-19 (TCRdb year 2020). For the wider study: Collaborator samples came from the United States, Italy and Spain and covered acute and convalescent phases of COVID-19. The prospective study material was composed of cDNA or gDNA derived from T cells, B-cell-depleted T cells, or PBMCs. The dataset comprised deeply sampled blood TCRbeta repertoires from subjects exposed to, actively infected with, or recovered from COVID-19. The repertoires were released in a freely available public database intended as a resource for research on the immune response to SARS-CoV-2. The samples were drawn from two sources: the first 160 participants of the ongoing ImmuneRACE study, and 1,200 or so subjects contributed by 6 global collaborators. Nearly every sample came with metadata listing a de-identified subject ID, COVID-19 status, age in years and sex. HLA class I and class II types, where available, came from metadata supplied by the sample provider rather than from assay-based typing. The investigation overall reported the following: The quantity of clinical and demographic metadata differed by source and by participant and was supplied without curation.

The immunoSEQ Assay, a bias-controlled multiplex PCR, was used to amplify TCRbeta CDR3 regions from genomic DNA. Concerning the study's data processing: Within the assay, amplification of reference gene primers was used to estimate how many nucleated cells each sample contained. To quantify the absolute abundance of each unique TCRbeta CDR3 rearrangement, sequence reads were collapsed and filtered. For each sample, productive Simpson clonality was calculated by taking the square root of Simpson's diversity index across productive rearrangements. As stored in TCRdb, this immuneACCESS dataset retains in-frame rearrangements with V and J assigned. A fraction of the clones does not appear; measured against another copy, unresolved V genes explain less than half of the discrepancy, and the remainder lacks a known reason. That table gives V, J and clone size, and the DNA gave D and trimming. This sample lists a few hundred thousand clones; about 90% were detected once. The ten largest clones take up about 1.7% of the sample.

At one collaborating source in Seattle, patients were enrolled during active infection and were followed longitudinally through the course of disease. Each collaborating institution followed its own protocols to collect whole blood in K2EDTA tubes. For TCRbeta analysis, collaborator samples were shipped as frozen whole blood, as isolated PBMCs, or as DNA extracted from either sample type. Reading from cysteine to phenylalanine, the CDR3 counts 18 amino acids. The entry retains the CDR3 DNA only, 54 bases that are in frame from base 1. V loses 4 bases at its end and J loses 7 bases; junction bases beyond the gene matches: 13. For CDR1 and CDR2, the germline V gene lists SGHDN and FVKESK. Note on this clone: This receptor's antigen is unknown. Base qualities are not provided; no much larger clone lies one nucleotide away.

The clonotype comes from a woman aged 30 to 39 with COVID-19, enrolled during active disease. The chain is assembled from TRBV14 and TRBJ2-1; TRBD2 fits 13 bases in the junction. Sequencing was carried out using peripheral blood. CDR3 loop: CASSLRPGLAGVVNEQFF. The nucleotide sequence is TGTGCCAGCAGCCTCCGACCAGGACTAGCGGGGGTCGTTAATGAGCAGTTCTTC.